This T cell receptor beta chain originates from a study of T cell clonality in common variable immunodeficiency (dated by TCRdb to between 2014 and 2017). Standard criteria, namely reduction of serum IgG, IgA and/or IgM below the normal range together with specific antibody deficiency, were applied for the diagnosis of CVID. The CVID group comprised about 44 subjects, around 15 female and about 29 male, aged 9 to 64 years with a mean age of roughly 40. Both CVID patients and healthy controls were predominantly of Caucasian heritage. All CVID subjects had received replacement immunoglobulin therapy for at least one year at the time of study participation. No CVID subject was ill or taking immunomodulatory or immunosuppressive medication when blood was collected. Heparinized peripheral whole blood samples of about 4.5 to 9 ml were collected from each donor. Genomic DNA from adults with common variable immune deficiency (CVID) and from healthy adult controls was used to sequence TCRbeta CDR3 repertoires. Diluted blood was density-centrifuged over Hypaque 1077 or Ficoll-Paque to isolate peripheral blood mononuclear cells. Genomic DNA was obtained from unsorted mononuclear cells using either Qiagen column purification or a centrifugation-based method.

Study-wide findings and limitations: TCRbeta clonality was higher in CVID subjects than in healthy controls (t-test p = 0.018), and the increase was most characteristic of about a third of subjects. Reportedly, TCRbeta sequences from CVID had fewer deletions and N-nucleotide insertions, and highly modified clones with 13 or more V deletions were absent from CVID. Healthy controls shared more TCRbeta clones with each other than CVID subjects shared among themselves (p < 0.0001). The authors noted that sequencing repertoires of T cell subpopulations would be needed to clarify what caused the increased clonality in CVID. Although equal DNA input was used, an average of approximately 82,000 unique sequences per sample was obtained for controls, compared with some 30,000 for CVID samples. Correlations between repertoire features and clinical complications were limited by patient heterogeneity within the CVID cohort.

This clone has more than one count but fewer than ten. What antigen it recognizes has not been identified. The CDR3 end is not reached by the read, which stops 3 residues before it; the germline J gene fills it in. V is pruned by 5 bases and J by 1 base, leaving 2 bases of the junction without a gene match. For CDR1 and CDR2, the germline V gene lists SNHLY and FYNNEI. The CDR3 goes from the cysteine to the phenylalanine over 15 residues. Shown are 36 bases from within the CDR3, in frame from base 1. For sequencing input, CVID and control samples contributed equivalent amounts of genomic DNA. For every sample, a 60 bp segment covering the rearranged TCRbeta CDR3 region was amplified and then sequenced. The immunoSEQ assay, a bias-corrected multiplex PCR combined with high-throughput sequencing, was used for TCRbeta amplification. The original methods were these. Every unique nucleotide sequence was considered a clone and was annotated with V, D and J genes, copy number and frequency. Sequences were labeled productive if in frame, and non-productive if out of frame or containing stop codons. As previously described, Shannon's entropy was used to calculate clonality. Mean CDR3 Kyte-Doolittle hydropathy was derived from the predicted amino acid sequences of productive clones. The R hclust function was used to hierarchically cluster scaled V gene usage with Manhattan distance and complete linkage. Clone sharing by CDR3 amino acid sequence was assessed by resampling 12 repertoires per group over 100 rounds. The repertoires were screened for 55 to 75 published EBV-specific TCRbeta sequences and approximately 240 published CMV-specific TCRbeta sequences. After a couple of CVID samples that produced fewer than 10,000 sequences were dropped from the analysis, 35 to 45 CVID repertoires remained. The source is immuneACCESS, and TCRdb retained only in-frame sequences with V and J called. Part of the clones is not carried over; for the studies checked, unresolved V genes explain less than half of this, and the remainder is unexplained. V, J and clone size are taken as reported in that table, and D and trimming were inferred from the DNA itself. The sample records about 23,000 clones, none occurring a single time. The top ten constitute about 9.2% of the sample.

This receptor chain uses TRBV2 and TRBJ2-2, and TRBD2 matches 9 of the central bases. This sequence originates from a human donor with common variable immunodeficiency. Sequenced material: peripheral blood mononuclear cells. The CDR3 DNA, read in part, is TGTGCCAGCAGTAATAGCGGGGGGAACACCGGGGAG. This translates into CASSNSGGNTGE. The whole CDR3 reads CASSNSGGNTGELFF.